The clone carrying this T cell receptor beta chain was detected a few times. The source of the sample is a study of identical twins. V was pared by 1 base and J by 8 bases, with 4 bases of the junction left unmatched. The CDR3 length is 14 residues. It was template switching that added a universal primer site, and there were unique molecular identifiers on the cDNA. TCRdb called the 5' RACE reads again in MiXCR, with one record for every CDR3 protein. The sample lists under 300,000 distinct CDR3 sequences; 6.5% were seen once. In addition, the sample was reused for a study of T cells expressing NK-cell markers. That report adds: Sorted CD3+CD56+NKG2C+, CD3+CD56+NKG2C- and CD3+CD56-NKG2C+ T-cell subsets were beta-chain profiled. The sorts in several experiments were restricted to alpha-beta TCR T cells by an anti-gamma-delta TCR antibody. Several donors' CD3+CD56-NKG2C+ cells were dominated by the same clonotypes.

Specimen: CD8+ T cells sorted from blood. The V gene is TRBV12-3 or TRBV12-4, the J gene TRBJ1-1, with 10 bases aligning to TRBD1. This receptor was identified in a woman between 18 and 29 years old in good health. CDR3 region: CASSLVTGGGEAFF. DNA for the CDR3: TGTGCCAGCAGTTTAGTGACAGGGGGCGGGGAAGCTTTCTTT.